The clone carrying this TCR beta chain showed up just a few times. Its antigen is not identified. The data stem from a study of CD8 T cells in ankylosing spondylitis. Overall study findings and caveats: Several highly homologous variants formed a TCR beta motif that appeared characteristic of ankylosing spondylitis blood. Previously reported in reactive arthritis synovial fluid and blood were some of the motif variants. Disease-associated clones were CD8+ and fairly uncommon in peripheral blood.

Quantitative barcoded 5'-RACE was used to prepare TCR beta libraries. TCRdb recomputed calls from the 5' RACE reads with MiXCR, one row per CDR3 protein. The profile shows around 300,000 distinct CDR3 sequences, around 10% of them singletons. Looked up from germline, CDR1 is MNHEY and CDR2 is SMNVEV (reference sequence). The CDR3 consists of 13 residues. Trimming took off 0 bases at V and 12 bases at J, with 11 bases between the two ends. The TCR comes from a female donor with ankylosing spondylitis or in good health (not recorded which). The sample comprised blood, either unsorted or a sorted T cell fraction (not recorded which). The chain joins TRBV27 to TRBJ1-4; D is perhaps TRBD1 (5 bases). DNA for the CDR3: TGTGCCAGCAGTTTATCGAGTCGGGGGGAACTGTTTTTT. Its translation: CASSLSSRGELFF.